These T cell receptor beta chains were read from a single sample in a study of beta chain features in type 1 diabetes. Only in-frame clones appear in the TCRdb table, and some are missing; sequencing was by immunoSEQ multiplex PCR. The profile shows hundreds of thousands of clones, roughly 15% of them singletons. Sequenced sample: naive CD4+ T cells from blood. Every receptor here comes from a man younger than 35 in good health. Both conserved end residues are part of each CDR3. The order of the fields is J gene, V gene, CDR3 protein.

TRBJ1-6,TRBV7-3,CASSDLRSPLHF
TRBJ2-7,TRBV25-1,CASSAQGGTSSYEQYF
TRBJ2-3,TRBV6-5,CASSPGEAGKDTQYF
TRBJ1-1,TRBV9,CASSVVAVGNTEAFF
TRBJ2-1,TRBV5-1,CASSLAFGGPYSNEQFF
TRBJ1-2,TRBV28,CASTGPANYGYTF
TRBJ2-7,TRBV29-1,CSVQGGRSYEQYF
TRBJ2-2,TRBV28,CASSRTGKDLRSGELFF
TRBJ2-1,TRBV5-4,CASSLERGTHNEQFF
TRBJ2-2,TRBV18,CASSTRPPGDSAGELFF
TRBJ2-3,TRBV27,CASSSLNTDTQYF
TRBJ1-4,TRBV7-9,CASSARQTTNEKLFF
TRBJ2-1,TRBV7-2,CASSLGSGLGSYNEQFF
TRBJ2-1,TRBV6-5,CASSYTTGMYRFF
TRBJ2-7,TRBV7-2,CASSARARGTEQYF
TRBJ2-1,TRBV5-1,CASSRTSGAYNEQFF
TRBJ2-5,TRBV11-2,CASSLRVYGAGQQETQYF
TRBJ2-1,TRBV14,CASSQVRGGTYNEQFF
TRBJ1-2,TRBV15,CATSRVGQVGYTF
TRBJ2-7,TRBV13,CASSPTGTSGTYEQYF
TRBJ1-4,TRBV6-5,CASSPRRATNEKLFF
TRBJ1-4,TRBV7-2,CASSSRQGVNEKLFF
TRBJ2-6,TRBV4-3,CASSQFSLSGANVLTF
TRBJ1-1,TRBV6-5,CASSQRHLMNTEAFF
TRBJ2-1,TRBV9,CASSGSGVPGNEQFF
TRBJ2-7,TRBV4-1,CASSQAQREGRREQYF
TRBJ1-1,TRBV11-2,CASSLSGQNTEAFF
TRBJ2-7,TRBV6-5,CASSYTQGAYEQYF
TRBJ1-5,TRBV4-3,CASSQESGRRNQPQHF
TRBJ1-2,TRBV30,CAWSPYRGRYTF
TRBJ1-1,TRBV4-3,CASSQVNFPNTEAFF
TRBJ1-1,TRBV27,CASSLWQNTEAFF
TRBJ2-1,TRBV6-9,CASREDYHYNEQFF
TRBJ1-2,TRBV14,CASSQQPGQGYGYTF
TRBJ1-3,TRBV30,CAWSSFSGSGNTIYF
TRBJ1-2,TRBV25-1,CASSGTYGYTF
TRBJ1-2,TRBV5-4,CASSSPSGVPLGGGYTF
TRBJ2-2,TRBV11-3,CASSFTANTGELFF
TRBJ2-7,TRBV7-2,CASRLTEYEQYF
TRBJ2-3,TRBV7-2,CASGGRAFGDTQYF
TRBJ1-1,TRBV29-1,CRAAGGAGNTEAFF
TRBJ2-1,TRBV27,CASSSLAGGHVGRFF
TRBJ1-1,TRBV7-3,CASSLTRQAANTEAFF